This T cell receptor beta chain originates from a study of PD-1 blockade in classical Hodgkin lymphoma. Only in-frame clones appear in the TCRdb table, and some are missing; sequencing was by immunoSEQ multiplex PCR. This table has almost 100,000 clones, roughly 92% appearing once. The CDR3 is 12 amino acids. CDR1 and CDR2 (germline): GTSNPN, SVGIG (reference sequence). With no exception, relapse followed autologous stem cell transplantation in all patients, and brentuximab vedotin exposure varied. The sequencing here drew on peripheral blood mononuclear cells (PBMCs), taken at baseline. The source of this sequence is a human donor with classical Hodgkin lymphoma. The V gene is TRBV30, the J gene TRBJ2-5; no clear D gene. TRBJ2-7 matches the DNA end more closely, so the J call is doubtful. The CDR3 sequence: CAWSGGSYEQYF. The CDR3 region has the DNA TGTGCCTGGAGTGGGGGCTCCTACGAGCAGTACTTC.